This TCR beta chain was captured by sequencing in a study of cytotoxic CD8 clonotypes in ibrutinib-treated CLL. In the study overall: The response samples were taken once patients had been treated for a median of approximately 13 months, range 6 to 36. Study-level points and caveats: Relative to age-matched healthy donors, clonality at baseline was higher, and it tracked circulating CD8+ T-cell counts. Clonality climbed at ibrutinib response, then dropped toward baseline at progression.

Deep sequencing aimed at 1 in 200,000 to 1 in 1 million T cells' resolution. Data came from immunoSEQ multiplex PCR; TCRdb stores just in-frame clones and leaves some out. The sample records 150,000 to 200,000 clones, roughly 80% being singletons. A few counts support this clone. Its cognate antigen is unknown. The receptor was derived from a human donor with chronic lymphocytic leukemia. Sequenced material: PBMCs, taken after 24 months of ibrutinib treatment.

The CDR3 nucleotides are TGTGCTAGTGGTAACCTCTGGCGGGAGGGCACGTACAATGAGCAGTTCTTC. Translating gives CASGNLWREGTYNEQFF. The J gene is TRBJ2-1, the V gene TRBV12-5; 9 bases map to TRBD2. The junction had 12 bases not matched to a gene; V was cut back by 5 bases and J by 4 bases. This CDR3 spans 17 amino acids. Germline V CDR1 and CDR2: LGHNT, FRNRAP.